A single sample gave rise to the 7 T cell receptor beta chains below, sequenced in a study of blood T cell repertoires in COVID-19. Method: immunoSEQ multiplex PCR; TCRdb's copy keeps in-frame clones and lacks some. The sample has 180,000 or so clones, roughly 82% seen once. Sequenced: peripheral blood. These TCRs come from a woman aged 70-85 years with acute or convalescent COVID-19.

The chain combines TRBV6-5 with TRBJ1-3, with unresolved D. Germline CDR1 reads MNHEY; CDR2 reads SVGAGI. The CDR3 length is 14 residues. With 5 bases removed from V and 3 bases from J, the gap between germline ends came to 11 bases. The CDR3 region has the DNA TGTGCCAGCAGTAACCGGGGAATTGGAAACACCATATATTTT. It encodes CASSNRGIGNTIYF.

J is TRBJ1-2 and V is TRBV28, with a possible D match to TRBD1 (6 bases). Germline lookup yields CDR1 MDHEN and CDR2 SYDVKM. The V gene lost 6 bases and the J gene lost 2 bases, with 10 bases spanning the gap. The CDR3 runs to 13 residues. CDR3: CASRPQGNYGYTF. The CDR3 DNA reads TGTGCCAGCAGACCACAGGGAAACTATGGCTACACCTTC.

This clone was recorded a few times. CDR3: CASSLFGGQGDEKLFF. Here the CDR3 DNA reads TGTGCCAGCAGTTTATTTGGGGGACAGGGTGATGAAAAACTGTTTTTT. The chain carries TRBV28 and TRBJ1-4; 9 positions match TRBD1. Germline-derived CDR1 and CDR2 are MDHEN and SYDVKM. The trim removed 1 base at V and 6 bases at J, leaving 6 bases unmatched. The CDR3 contains 16 residues.

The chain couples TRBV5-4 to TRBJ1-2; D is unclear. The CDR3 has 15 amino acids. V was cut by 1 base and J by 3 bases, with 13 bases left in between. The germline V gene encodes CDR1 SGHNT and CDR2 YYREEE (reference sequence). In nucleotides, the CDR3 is TGTGCCAGCAGCTTGACCTTACGGTATGACTATGGCTACACCTTC. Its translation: CASSLTLRYDYGYTF. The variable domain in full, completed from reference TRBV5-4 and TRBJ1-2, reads ETGVTQSPTHLIKTRGQQVTLRCSSQSGHNTVSWYQQALGQGPQFIFQYYREEENGRGNFPPRFSGLQFPNYSSELNVNALELDDSALYLCASSLTLRYDYGYTFGSGTRLTVV.

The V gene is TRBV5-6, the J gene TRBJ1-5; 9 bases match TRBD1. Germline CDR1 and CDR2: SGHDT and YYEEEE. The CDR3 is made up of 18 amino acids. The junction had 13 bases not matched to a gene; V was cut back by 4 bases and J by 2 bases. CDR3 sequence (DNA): TGTGCCAGCAGCGTGCATGGACAGGGGATTTATGGCAATCAGCCCCAGCATTTT. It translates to CASSVHGQGIYGNQPQHF.

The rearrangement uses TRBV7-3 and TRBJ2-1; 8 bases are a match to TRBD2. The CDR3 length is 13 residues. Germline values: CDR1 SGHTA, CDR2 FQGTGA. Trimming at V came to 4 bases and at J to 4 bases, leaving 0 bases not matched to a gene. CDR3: CASSSSGYNEQFF. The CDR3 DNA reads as TGTGCCAGCAGCTCTAGCGGGTACAATGAGCAGTTCTTC.

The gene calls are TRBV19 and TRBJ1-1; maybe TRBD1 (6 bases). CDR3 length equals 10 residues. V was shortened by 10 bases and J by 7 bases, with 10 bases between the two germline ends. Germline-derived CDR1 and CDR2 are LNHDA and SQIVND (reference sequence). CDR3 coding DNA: TGTGCCACGAAGGGGGTTGAAGCTTTCTTT. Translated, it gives CATKGVEAFF.